This TCR beta chain was recovered during a study of blood T cell repertoires in COVID-19. Here immunoSEQ multiplex PCR was the method, and the copy in TCRdb shows in-frame clones only, minus some. The sample lists 490,000 or so clones; 88% were seen once. CDR1 and CDR2 from the germline V gene are SGHRS and YFSETQ. V was pared by 5 bases and J by 1 base, with 4 bases of the junction left unmatched. The CDR3 loop spans 14 amino acids. Participants' reported clinical history set cohort assignment. The V call is TRBV5-1, the J call TRBJ1-1, with 8 positions matching TRBD1. The receptor was derived from a woman between 55 and 75 years old who had recovered from COVID-19. The sequencing input was PBMCs or T cells enriched from blood (not recorded which). The CDR3 sequence: CASSPTGANTEAFF. The CDR3 DNA follows: TGCGCCAGCAGTCCGACAGGGGCGAACACTGAAGCTTTCTTT.